These 3 T cell receptor beta chains originate from one sample sequenced in a study of patients and donors after allogeneic stem cell transplantation. TCRdb re-analysed the RT-PCR reads in MiXCR, keeping a single row per CDR3 protein. The table has 57,000 or so distinct CDR3 sequences, more than 10% seen once; the top ten hold around 33%. The sample was blood, either unsorted or a sorted T cell fraction (not recorded which). The receptors shown here come from a human donor who was either an allogeneic HSCT recipient or a stem cell or donor lymphocyte infusion donor (not recorded which). It is not recorded whose cells these are; they may come from a transplant donor.

This clonotype occurred a few times. V and J are TRBV10-3 and TRBJ2-7, with 7 bases that match TRBD1. Germline V gives CDR1 ENHRY, CDR2 SYGVKD. The CDR3 length is 13 residues. The V gene end was trimmed by 10 bases and the J gene end by 0 bases; junction bases not matched to a gene: 6. The CDR3 nucleotides are TGTGCCACGACCGGGACAGACTCCTACGAGCAGTACTTC. It translates to CATTGTDSYEQYF.

This chain connects TRBV5-1 to TRBJ2-3, with a tentative D call TRBD1 (6 bases). CDR3 size: 16 residues. Trimming pared 4 bases from V and 0 bases from J, leaving 15 bases between. Per germline, CDR1 SGHRS and CDR2 YFSETQ. The DNA for the CDR3 is TGCGCCAGCAGCACCGGACAGAAGACTAGCACAGATACGCAGTATTTT. Amino acids: CASSTGQKTSTDTQYF.

The V gene is TRBV2, the J gene TRBJ2-1, with 12 bases lining up with TRBD2. Germline-derived CDR1 and CDR2 are SNHLY and FYNNEI. With V trimmed by 2 bases and J by 6 bases, 14 bases remained unmatched. The CDR3 extends over 19 amino acids. CDR3 coding DNA: TGTGCCAGCAGTGAACCCCTAGCGGGAGGGCCAATATCTAGCAATGAGCAGTTCTTC. Its protein is CASSEPLAGGPISSNEQFF.